One sample yielded the 20 T cell receptor beta chains listed below, sequenced in a study of blood T cell repertoires in COVID-19. The assay was immunoSEQ multiplex PCR, and TCRdb's table has in-frame clones only and misses some. This sample carries fewer than 300,000 clones, roughly nine tenths of them seen once, and the ten largest clones take less than 15%. Material: peripheral blood. The source of these receptors is a woman aged 25-40 years with COVID-19, enrolled during active disease.

In its sample, this clone was seen once. This chain connects TRBV4-2 to TRBJ2-7; TRBD2 might be the D (5 bases). Per germline, CDR1 LGHNA and CDR2 YNFKEQ. V lost 4 bases, J lost 2 bases, and 9 bases lay in between. CDR3 length: 13 residues. Written as DNA, the CDR3 is TGTGCCAGCAGCCCGGGGATTACCTACGAGCAGTACTTC. Amino acid sequence: CASSPGITYEQYF.

This chain joins TRBV2 and TRBJ1-5; tentatively, D is TRBD1 (6 bases). The ends were cut back, 5 bases at V and 1 base at J, with 12 bases in the middle. Per the germline V gene, CDR1 is SNHLY and CDR2 is FYNNEI. CDR3 size: 15 residues. The CDR3 bases are TGTGCCAGCAGTTGGACAGTAGACAGCAATCAGCCCCAGCATTTT. Its translation is CASSWTVDSNQPQHF.

This rearrangement joins TRBV4-2 to TRBJ2-5, with 7 bases that match TRBD2. V was pared by 4 bases and J by 1 base, with 12 bases of the junction left unmatched. CDR3 length equals 17 residues. CDR1 LGHNA and CDR2 YNFKEQ come from the germline V gene. Written as DNA, the CDR3 is TGTGCCAGCAGCCCTCGGGGAGCGGGGCGCCCCCAAGAGACCCAGTACTTC. Protein: CASSPRGAGRPQETQYF.

This chain joins TRBV6-6 and TRBJ2-1; D might be TRBD2 (5 bases). This CDR3 spans 13 amino acids. V lost 6 bases and J lost 0, with 6 bases in between. Germline-derived CDR1 and CDR2 are MNHNY and SVGAGI (reference sequence). The CDR3 DNA sequence: TGTGCCAGCAGCGGGGTCTCCTACAATGAGCAGTTCTTC. Amino acid sequence: CASSGVSYNEQFF.

The rearrangement joins TRBV21-1 to TRBJ2-7; the table gives TRBD2 as D, unverified against the DNA. TRBV21-1 is recorded as a pseudogene. The CDR3 is 14 amino acids. The CDR3 DNA reads as TGTGCCAGCAGCAAAAGGGAGGGCCCCTACGAGCAGTACTTC. This gives the protein CASSKREGPYEQYF.

This clone was seen a handful of times. This chain joins TRBV7-9 and TRBJ2-7, with 8 bases aligning to TRBD1. V gave up 5 bases and J gave up 5 bases; unmatched junction bases: 14. The CDR3 totals 16 residues. CDR1 is SEHNR and CDR2 is FQNEAQ in the germline V gene (reference sequence). Here the CDR3 DNA reads TGTGCCAGCAGCCGACTTCGGACAGGGAGAAGTCACGAGCAGTACTTC. It is translated as CASSRLRTGRSHEQYF.

For the CDR3, the DNA is TGTGCCAGCAGAAGATTCGACAGGGTTGAAAAACTGTTTTTT. Its translation: CASRRFDRVEKLFF. The chain joins TRBV28 to TRBJ1-4, with TRBD1 matching over 7 bases. V dropped 6 bases and J dropped 7; count of bases not matched to a gene: 8. The CDR3 sequence is 14 residues long. The germline CDR1 and CDR2 sequences are MDHEN and SYDVKM.

DNA for the CDR3: TGCGCCAGCAGCGCCTACCTGACAGGGGCTGGGGCCAACGTCCTGACTTTC. It yields the protein CASSAYLTGAGANVLTF. The rearrangement links TRBV5-1 to TRBJ2-6; TRBD1 matches at 8 bases. CDR3 length: 17 residues. Germline CDR1 and CDR2: SGHRS and YFSETQ. Trimming cost V 4 bases and J 2 bases; bases outside gene matches: 8.

The V gene is TRBV11-2, the J gene TRBJ2-7; 7 nucleotides agree with TRBD2. With 4 bases clipped from V and 7 bases from J, the junction kept 4 bases outside the gene matches. Germline V gives CDR1 SGHAT, CDR2 FQNNGV. CDR3 size: 12 residues. CDR3 DNA: TGTGCCAGCAGCTCTCCCGGGGGGGAGCAGTACTTC. Its translation: CASSSPGGEQYF.

V and J are TRBV2 and TRBJ2-3; D possibly corresponds to TRBD2 (6 bases). There are 13 residues in the CDR3. Germline V gene sequence: CDR1 SNHLY, CDR2 FYNNEI. Trimming pared 7 bases from V and 0 bases from J, leaving 8 bases between. This CDR3 is CASKGTSTDTQYF. DNA of the CDR3: TGTGCCAGCAAAGGGACTAGCACAGATACGCAGTATTTT.

The chain has TRBV6-5 and TRBJ1-1; no clear D. This CDR3 comprises 13 residues. Germline-derived CDR1 and CDR2 are MNHEY and SVGAGI. Trimming stripped 4 bases from V and 3 bases from J, with 9 bases between. This CDR3 is CASSSAGDTEAFF. The CDR3 DNA reads TGTGCCAGCAGTTCCGCCGGGGACACTGAAGCTTTCTTT.

The rearrangement joins TRBV2 to TRBJ1-3; D gene ambiguous. Per germline, CDR1 SNHLY and CDR2 FYNNEI. CDR3 length equals 13 residues. Trimming removed 10 bases at V and 0 bases at J, with 10 bases between. The CDR3 here is CATQISSGNTIYF. The CDR3 region has the DNA TGTGCCACCCAGATCAGCTCTGGAAACACCATATATTTT.

This clone was picked up a small number of times. The chain employs TRBV2 and TRBJ1-5, with D tentatively TRBD1 (6 bases). V was cut by 10 bases and J by 0 bases, with 13 bases left in between. This CDR3 region has 14 residues. Per germline, CDR1 SNHLY and CDR2 FYNNEI. The CDR3 DNA is TGTGCCACGAGGGGAGGGGGTAGCAATCAGCCCCAGCATTTT. This translates into CATRGGGSNQPQHF.

The chain carries TRBV5-6 and TRBJ1-4; D not resolved. This CDR3 spans 14 amino acids. Germline CDR1 and CDR2: SGHDT and YYEEEE. V shed 0 bases and J shed 7 bases, with 10 bases lying between them. CDR3: CASSLEEAGEKLFF. For the CDR3, the DNA is TGTGCCAGCAGCTTGGAGGAGGCGGGTGAAAAACTGTTTTTT.

This chain links TRBV7-7 with TRBJ2-1; 7 bases are a match to TRBD1. The CDR3 has 14 amino acids. The ends lost 3 bases at V and 6 bases at J; junction bases unmatched: 5. Per germline, CDR1 SSHAT and CDR2 FNYEAQ (reference sequence). CDR3 sequence (DNA): TGTGCCAGCAGCTTGACAGGGTTCGGCAATGAGCAGTTCTTC. Its protein is CASSLTGFGNEQFF.

CDR3 sequence: CASEKGSKHTEAFF. CDR3 nucleotide sequence: TGTGCCTCAGAGAAAGGGAGTAAACACACTGAAGCTTTCTTT. This chain links TRBV19 with TRBJ1-1; the D is unclear. Germline V lookup: CDR1 LNHDA, CDR2 SQIVND (reference sequence). V was clipped by 11 bases and J by 3 bases, with 19 bases between them. This CDR3 is 14 amino acids long.

This sequence joins TRBV4-1 and TRBJ1-6; TRBD1 is a possible D gene (5 bases). The V gene's germline CDR1 is MGHRA and CDR2 YSYEKL. Trimming stripped 0 bases from V and 6 bases from J, with 18 bases between. The length of the CDR3 is 18 residues. CDR3 protein: CASSQEGLGISFNSPLHF. The CDR3 DNA sequence: TGCGCCAGCAGCCAAGAGGGACTGGGCATAAGTTTTAATTCACCCCTCCACTTT.

The V call is TRBV30, the J call TRBJ2-7; 7 nucleotides align to TRBD2. Losses at the gene ends were 2 bases for V and 3 bases for J; bases not matched to a gene: 4. From germline, CDR1 is GTSNPN and CDR2 SVGIG (reference sequence). The CDR3 runs to 13 residues. The CDR3 reads CAWSLGGYYEQYF. The CDR3 DNA sequence: TGTGCCTGGAGTTTGGGGGGGTACTACGAGCAGTACTTC.

The chain links TRBV11-3 to TRBJ2-2; 7 nucleotides match TRBD1. V lost 5 bases, J lost 5 bases, and 5 bases stayed unmatched. This CDR3 region has 14 residues. Germline V gene lookup returns CDR1 SGHNT and CDR2 YENEEA. The CDR3 reads CASSTRQGTGELFF. In DNA form, the CDR3 reads TGTGCCAGCAGCACTCGACAGGGAACCGGGGAGCTGTTTTTT.

The gene calls are TRBV18 and TRBJ1-1; the D gene is possibly TRBD1 (6 bases). CDR1 is KGHSH and CDR2 is LQKENI in the germline V gene. V lost 1 base and J lost 4, with 16 bases in between. The CDR3 extends over 16 amino acids. CDR3 sequence reads: CASSPRRRGRRTEAFF. CDR3 nucleotide sequence: TGTGCCAGCTCACCACGCAGGCGGGGGCGACGCACTGAAGCTTTCTTT.